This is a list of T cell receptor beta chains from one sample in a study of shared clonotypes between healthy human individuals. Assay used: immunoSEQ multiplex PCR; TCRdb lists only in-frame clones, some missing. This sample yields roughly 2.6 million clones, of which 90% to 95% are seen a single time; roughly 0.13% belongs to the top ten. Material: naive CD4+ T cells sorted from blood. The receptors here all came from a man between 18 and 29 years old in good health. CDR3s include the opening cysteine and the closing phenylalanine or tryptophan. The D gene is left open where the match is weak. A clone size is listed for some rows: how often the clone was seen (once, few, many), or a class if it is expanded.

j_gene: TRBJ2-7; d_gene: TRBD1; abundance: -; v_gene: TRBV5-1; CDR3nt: TGCGCCAGCAGCTTTGAAGGGGGCACGGGGGAGCAGTACTTC; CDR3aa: CASSFEGGTGEQYF
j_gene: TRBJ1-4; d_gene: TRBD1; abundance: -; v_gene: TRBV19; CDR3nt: TGTGCCAGTAAGGTTGGACAGGCCGATGAAAAACTGTTTTTT; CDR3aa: CASKVGQADEKLFF
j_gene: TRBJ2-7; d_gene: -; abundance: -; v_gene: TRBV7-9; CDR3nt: TGTGCCAGCAGCTTATCCGGGACGTTGGTCTACGAGCAGTACTTC; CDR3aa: CASSLSGTLVYEQYF
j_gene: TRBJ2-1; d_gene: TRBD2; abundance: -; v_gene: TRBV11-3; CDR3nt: TGTGCCAGCAGCCGATCGTCTAGCGGTAACAATGAGCAGTTCTTC; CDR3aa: CASSRSSSGNNEQFF
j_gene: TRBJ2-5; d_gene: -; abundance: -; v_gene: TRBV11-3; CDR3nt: TGTGCCAGCAGCGCCAAAGGGGCTTGGGAGACCCAGTACTTC; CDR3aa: CASSAKGAWETQYF
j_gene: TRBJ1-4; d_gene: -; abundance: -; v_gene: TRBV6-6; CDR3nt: TGTGCCAGCAGTTACATTAGGGAAGGGGGGGAAAAACTGTTTTTT; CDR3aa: CASSYIREGGEKLFF
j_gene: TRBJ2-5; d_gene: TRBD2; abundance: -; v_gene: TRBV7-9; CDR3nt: TGTGCCAGCAGCTTAGCTCCCAGGCGGGAGGAGACCCAGTACTTC; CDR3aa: CASSLAPRREETQYF
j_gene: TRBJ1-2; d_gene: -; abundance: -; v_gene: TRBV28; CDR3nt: TGTGCCAGCAGTCCGCGCTCCTATGGCTACACCTTC; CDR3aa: CASSPRSYGYTF
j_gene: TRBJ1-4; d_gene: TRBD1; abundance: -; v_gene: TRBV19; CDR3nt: TGTGCCAGTAGCGACAGGGGGTCTAATGAAAAACTGTTTTTT; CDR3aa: CASSDRGSNEKLFF
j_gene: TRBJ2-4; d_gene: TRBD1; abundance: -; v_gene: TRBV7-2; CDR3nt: TGTGCCAGCAGCCGGGACAGGGGGCTAGCCAAAAACATTCAGTACTTC; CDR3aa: CASSRDRGLAKNIQYF
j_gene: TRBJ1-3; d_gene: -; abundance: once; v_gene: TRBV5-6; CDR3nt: TGTGCCAGCAGCTTGGGGGAGACTTACTCTGGAAACACCATATATTTT; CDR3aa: CASSLGETYSGNTIYF
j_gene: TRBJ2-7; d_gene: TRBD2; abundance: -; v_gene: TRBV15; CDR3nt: TGTGCCACCAGCAGAGAAGGAGGACGGGAGGGCCTCGGACAGTACTTC; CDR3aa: CATSREGGREGLGQYF
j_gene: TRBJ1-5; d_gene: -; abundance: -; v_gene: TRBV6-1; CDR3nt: TGTGCCAGCAGTGAGAGGTATCAGCCCCAGCATTTT; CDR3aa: CASSERYQPQHF
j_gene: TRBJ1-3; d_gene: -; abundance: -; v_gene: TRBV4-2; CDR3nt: TGTGCCGCCGGGGGCAGGGGAGCTCTAGCTGGAAACACCATATATTTT; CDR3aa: CAAGGRGALAGNTIYF
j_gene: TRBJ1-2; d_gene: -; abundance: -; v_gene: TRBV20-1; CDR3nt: TGCAGTGCATTGGGACATCAGGGCTACACCTTC; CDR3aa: CSALGHQGYTF
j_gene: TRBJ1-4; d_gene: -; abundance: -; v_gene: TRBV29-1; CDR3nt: TGCAGCGTTGAAGTACGGGCAGGCATTGATAAACTGTTTTTT; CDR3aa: CSVEVRAGIDKLFF
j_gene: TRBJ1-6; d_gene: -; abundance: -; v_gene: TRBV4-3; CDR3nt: TGCGCCAGCAGCCCCGGACGGTATAATTCACCCCTCCACTTT; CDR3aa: CASSPGRYNSPLHF
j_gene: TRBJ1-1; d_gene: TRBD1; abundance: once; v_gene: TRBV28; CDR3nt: TGTGCCAGCAGGCAACAGGGGGGTAGAACTGAAGCTTTCTTT; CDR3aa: CASRQQGGRTEAFF
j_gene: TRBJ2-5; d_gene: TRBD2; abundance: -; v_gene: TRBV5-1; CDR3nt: TGCGCCAGCAGCTCGTGGACTAGCAGTAAAGAGACCCAGTACTTC; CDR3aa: CASSSWTSSKETQYF
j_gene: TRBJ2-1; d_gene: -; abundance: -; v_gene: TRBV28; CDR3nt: TGTGCCAGCAGTTCCATTTCATACAATGAGCAGTTCTTC; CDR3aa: CASSSISYNEQFF
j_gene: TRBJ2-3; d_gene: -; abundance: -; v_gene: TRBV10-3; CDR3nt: TGTGCCATCAGTGGCGTCAGCAGCACAGATACGCAGTATTTT; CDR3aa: CAISGVSSTDTQYF
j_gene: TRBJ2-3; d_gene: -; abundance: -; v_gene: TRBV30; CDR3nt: TGTGCCTGGAGCCGGACGGGTATTTTATATACGCAGTATTTT; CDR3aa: CAWSRTGILYTQYF
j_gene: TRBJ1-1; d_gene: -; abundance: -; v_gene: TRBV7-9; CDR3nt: TGTGCCAGCAGCTCGGCGGACACTGAAGCTTTCTTT; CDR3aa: CASSSADTEAFF
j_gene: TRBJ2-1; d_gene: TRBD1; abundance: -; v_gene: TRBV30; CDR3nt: TGTGCCTGGAGTCGGGACAGGGGGGCCTACAATGAGCAGTTCTTC; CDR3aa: CAWSRDRGAYNEQFF
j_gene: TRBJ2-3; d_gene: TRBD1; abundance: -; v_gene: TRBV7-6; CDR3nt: TGTGCCAGCCGTAGACAGGGGGCTGGGGGCACAGATACGCAGTATTTT; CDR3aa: CASRRQGAGGTDTQYF
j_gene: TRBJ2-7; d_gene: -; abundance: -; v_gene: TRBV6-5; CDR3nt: TGTGCCAGCAGTTATTACAGATCAAGCTCCTACGAGCAGTACTTC; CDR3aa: CASSYYRSSSYEQYF
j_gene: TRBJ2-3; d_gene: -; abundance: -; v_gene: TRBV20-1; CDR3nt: TGCGGAGTGCAGGCAGATACGCAGTATTTT; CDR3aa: CGVQADTQYF
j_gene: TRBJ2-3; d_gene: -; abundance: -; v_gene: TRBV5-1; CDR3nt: TGCGCCAGCAGCCAAGTAAGGTACACAGATACGCAGTATTTT; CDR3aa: CASSQVRYTDTQYF
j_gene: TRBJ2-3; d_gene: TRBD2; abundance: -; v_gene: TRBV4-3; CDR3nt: TGCGCCAGCAGCCAAGGAACGACTAGCGGGAGGACAGATACGCAGTATTTT; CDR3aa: CASSQGTTSGRTDTQYF
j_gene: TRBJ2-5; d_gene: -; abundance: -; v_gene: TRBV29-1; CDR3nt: TGCAGCGTTGGGACAGACGGGCAGTACTTC; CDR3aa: CSVGTDGQYF
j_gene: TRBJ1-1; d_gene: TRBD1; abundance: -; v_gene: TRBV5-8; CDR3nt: TGTGCCAGCAGCTCGATAGGACAGGGGACTGAAGCTTTCTTT; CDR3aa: CASSSIGQGTEAFF
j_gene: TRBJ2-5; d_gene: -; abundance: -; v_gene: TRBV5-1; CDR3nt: TGCGCCAGCAGCTTGGCCAACAGACAAGAGACCCAGTACTTC; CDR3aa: CASSLANRQETQYF
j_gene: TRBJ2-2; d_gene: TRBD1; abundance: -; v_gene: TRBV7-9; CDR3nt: TGTGCCAGCAGCCCTAGGACAGGTGTCCCCACCCTCCCCGGGGAGCTGTTTTTT; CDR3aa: CASSPRTGVPTLPGELFF
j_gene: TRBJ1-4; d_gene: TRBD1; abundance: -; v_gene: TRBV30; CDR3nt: TGTGCCTGGAGCCCAAAGTGGGGACAGGGATATGAAAAACTGTTTTTT; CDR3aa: CAWSPKWGQGYEKLFF
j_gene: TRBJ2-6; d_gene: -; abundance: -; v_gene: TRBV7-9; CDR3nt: TGTGCCAGCAGCTTTCTTCTACTCTGGGCCAACGTCCTGACTTTC; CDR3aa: CASSFLLLWANVLTF
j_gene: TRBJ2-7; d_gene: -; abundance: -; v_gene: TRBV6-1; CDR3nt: TGTGCCAGCTGGGCAGGGGGGGTCGAGCAGTACTTC; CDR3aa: CASWAGGVEQYF
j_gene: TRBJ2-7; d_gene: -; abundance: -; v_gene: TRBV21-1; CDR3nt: TGTGCCAGCAGCAAGGGGTACGAGCAGTACTTC; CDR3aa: CASSKGYEQYF
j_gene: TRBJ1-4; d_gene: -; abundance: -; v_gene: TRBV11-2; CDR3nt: TGTGCCAGCAGCTTGAACGGGAATGAAAAACTGTTTTTT; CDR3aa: CASSLNGNEKLFF
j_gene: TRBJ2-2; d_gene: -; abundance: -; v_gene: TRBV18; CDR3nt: TGTGCCAGCTCACCCCGGGGGTTGGACACCGGGGAGCTGTTTTTT; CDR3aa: CASSPRGLDTGELFF
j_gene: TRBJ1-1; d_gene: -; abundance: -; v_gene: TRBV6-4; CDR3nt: TGTGCCAGCAGTGACCTTGGTGGGGGGAACACTGAAGCTTTCTTT; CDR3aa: CASSDLGGGNTEAFF
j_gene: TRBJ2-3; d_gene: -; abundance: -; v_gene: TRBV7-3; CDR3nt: TGTGCCAGCAGCTTAGTGGCCTGGGGTACGCAGTATTTT; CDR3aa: CASSLVAWGTQYF